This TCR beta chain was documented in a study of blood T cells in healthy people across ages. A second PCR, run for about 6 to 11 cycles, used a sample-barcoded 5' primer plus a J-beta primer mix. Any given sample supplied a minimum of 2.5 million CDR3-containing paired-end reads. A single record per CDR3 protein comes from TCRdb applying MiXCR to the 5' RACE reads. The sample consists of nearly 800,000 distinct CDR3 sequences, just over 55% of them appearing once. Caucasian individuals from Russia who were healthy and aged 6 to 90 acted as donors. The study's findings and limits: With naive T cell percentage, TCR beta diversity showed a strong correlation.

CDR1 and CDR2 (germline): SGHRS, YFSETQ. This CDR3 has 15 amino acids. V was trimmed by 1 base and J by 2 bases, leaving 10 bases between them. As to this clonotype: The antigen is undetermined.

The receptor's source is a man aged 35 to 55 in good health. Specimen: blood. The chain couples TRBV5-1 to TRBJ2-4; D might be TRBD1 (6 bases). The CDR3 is CASSLQGLSKNIQYF. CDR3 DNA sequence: TGCGCCAGCAGCTTGCAGGGGTTATCCAAAAACATTCAGTACTTC.